This is a list of T cell receptor beta chains from one sample in a study of T-cell memory formation after mild COVID-19. TCRdb fed the 5' RACE reads into MiXCR, producing one record per CDR3 protein. The table shows more than 250,000 distinct CDR3 sequences, with 15% to 20% occurring only once. Material: PBMCs or a T cell subset sorted from them (not recorded which). The receptors derive from a man aged 18 to 35 who had mild COVID-19 (a few samples of this study predate the infection). Cell type and time point are not known. CDR3s include the opening cysteine and the closing phenylalanine or tryptophan. Fields, in order: V gene, J gene, clone size, D gene, CDR3 DNA, CDR3 protein. D genes are given only for firm matches. Rows give clone size only sometimes, using once, few, many, or a class for an expanded clone.

V gene: TRBV7-2
J gene: TRBJ1-2
clone size: -
D gene: TRBD1
CDR3 DNA: TGTGCCAGCAGCTTTCCCCGGACAGGGGACTATGGCTACACCTTC
CDR3 protein: CASSFPRTGDYGYTF

V gene: TRBV25-1
J gene: TRBJ1-2
clone size: few
D gene: TRBD1
CDR3 DNA: TGTGCCAGCAGTGAATCTACCGGGACAGGGAATGGCTACACCTTC
CDR3 protein: CASSESTGTGNGYTF

V gene: TRBV5-1
J gene: TRBJ2-5
clone size: -
D gene: -
CDR3 DNA: TGCGCCAGCAGCTTGTGGGACTTACGGACCCAGTACTTC
CDR3 protein: CASSLWDLRTQYF

V gene: TRBV7-9
J gene: TRBJ1-6
clone size: -
D gene: -
CDR3 DNA: TGTGCCAGCAGCTTGGGCATCCTCACCTATAATTCACCCCTCCACTTT
CDR3 protein: CASSLGILTYNSPLHF

V gene: TRBV5-1
J gene: TRBJ2-1
clone size: once
D gene: TRBD2
CDR3 DNA: TGCGCCAGCTCAAGGGGACTACAGCGGGGGGGCGGTGGGTCCTACAATGAGCAGTTCTTC
CDR3 protein: CASSRGLQRGGGGSYNEQFF

V gene: TRBV10-3
J gene: TRBJ2-2
clone size: few
D gene: TRBD1
CDR3 DNA: TGTGCCAACTCCGGGACAGGGACCACCGGGGAGCTGTTTTTT
CDR3 protein: CANSGTGTTGELFF

V gene: TRBV6-5
J gene: TRBJ1-1
clone size: few
D gene: -
CDR3 DNA: TGTGCCAGCAGGGATGGGTCCACCCAAGCTGAAGCTTTCTTT
CDR3 protein: CASRDGSTQAEAFF

V gene: TRBV12-3/TRBV12-4
J gene: TRBJ2-5
clone size: many
D gene: -
CDR3 DNA: TGTGCCAGCAGTCCCACCTGGACAAAAGAGACCCAGTACTTC
CDR3 protein: CASSPTWTKETQYF

V gene: TRBV5-1
J gene: TRBJ2-7
clone size: -
D gene: TRBD1
CDR3 DNA: TGCGCCAGCAGCTCCCCCGGGACAGGGGCCAACGAGCAGTACTTC
CDR3 protein: CASSSPGTGANEQYF

V gene: TRBV4-1
J gene: TRBJ1-2
clone size: many
D gene: -
CDR3 DNA: TGCGCCAGCAGCCATTCCCGGGACGGAGACTATGGCTACACCTTC
CDR3 protein: CASSHSRDGDYGYTF

V gene: TRBV19
J gene: TRBJ1-4
clone size: -
D gene: -
CDR3 DNA: TGTGCCAGTAGCCGGGGATTTAATGAAAAACTGTTTTTT
CDR3 protein: CASSRGFNEKLFF

V gene: TRBV9
J gene: TRBJ1-2
clone size: -
D gene: -
CDR3 DNA: TGTGCCAGCAGCGTGCAACCTAACTATGGCTACACCTTC
CDR3 protein: CASSVQPNYGYTF

V gene: TRBV27
J gene: TRBJ1-1
clone size: -
D gene: -
CDR3 DNA: TGTGCCAGCAGTTCCTATGGGACAGAAGCTTTCTTT
CDR3 protein: CASSSYGTEAFF

V gene: TRBV5-1
J gene: TRBJ1-6
clone size: -
D gene: TRBD1
CDR3 DNA: TGCGCCAGCAGCGCCCTCCGGGGACAGGGTAATTCACCCCTCCACTTT
CDR3 protein: CASSALRGQGNSPLHF

V gene: TRBV5-1
J gene: TRBJ2-3
clone size: -
D gene: TRBD2
CDR3 DNA: TGCGCCAGCAGCTCGGGACTAGCGGAGGCAGATACGCAGTATTTT
CDR3 protein: CASSSGLAEADTQYF

V gene: TRBV4-2
J gene: TRBJ2-2
clone size: few
D gene: TRBD2
CDR3 DNA: TGTGCCAGCAGCCAAGAAGCTAGCGGGGGCCTCGGGGAGCTGTTTTTT
CDR3 protein: CASSQEASGGLGELFF

V gene: TRBV20-1
J gene: TRBJ2-3
clone size: -
D gene: TRBD2
CDR3 DNA: TGCAGTGCTAGACTATGGCGGGGGGACACAGATACGCAGTATTTT
CDR3 protein: CSARLWRGDTDTQYF

V gene: TRBV7-8
J gene: TRBJ1-1
clone size: -
D gene: -
CDR3 DNA: TGTGCCAGCAGCGTAGTAAGGTGGACTGAAGCTTTCTTT
CDR3 protein: CASSVVRWTEAFF

V gene: TRBV6-2/TRBV6-3
J gene: TRBJ2-7
clone size: few
D gene: TRBD1
CDR3 DNA: TGTGCCAGCAGGAGGACAGGGAATTTGGTCGAGCAGTACTTC
CDR3 protein: CASRRTGNLVEQYF

V gene: TRBV6-5
J gene: TRBJ1-1
clone size: -
D gene: -
CDR3 DNA: TGTGCCGGGGGCGATCCGAACACTGAAGCTTTCTTT
CDR3 protein: CAGGDPNTEAFF

V gene: TRBV4-2
J gene: TRBJ1-4
clone size: -
D gene: -
CDR3 DNA: TGTGCCAGCAGCCAAGCGGTGGGAGGTGGTGAAAAACTGTTTTTT
CDR3 protein: CASSQAVGGGEKLFF

V gene: TRBV20-1
J gene: TRBJ1-2
clone size: few
D gene: -
CDR3 DNA: TGCAGTGCTAGACCCGGAAACAGACGAGCTAACTATGGCTACACCTTC
CDR3 protein: CSARPGNRRANYGYTF

V gene: TRBV15
J gene: TRBJ2-5
clone size: few
D gene: -
CDR3 DNA: TGTGCCACCAGCATAACCCGCGAGACCCACTACTTC
CDR3 protein: CATSITRETHYF

V gene: TRBV10-3
J gene: TRBJ1-5
clone size: few
D gene: TRBD1
CDR3 DNA: TGTGCCATCACCGGACAGGGCGATCAGCCCCAGCATTTT
CDR3 protein: CAITGQGDQPQHF

V gene: TRBV7-8
J gene: TRBJ1-2
clone size: -
D gene: -
CDR3 DNA: TGTGCCAGCAGCCCCAAATCGGGGATCGATAACTATGGCTACACCTTC
CDR3 protein: CASSPKSGIDNYGYTF

V gene: TRBV4-1
J gene: TRBJ1-1
clone size: few
D gene: TRBD1
CDR3 DNA: TGCGCCAGCAGCCGTCCCGGGACAGTGATGAACACTGAAGCTTTCTTT
CDR3 protein: CASSRPGTVMNTEAFF

V gene: TRBV28
J gene: TRBJ2-4
clone size: few
D gene: TRBD1
CDR3 DNA: TGTGCCAGCAGTGAAACCCCCGGGACAGGGTCCAACATTCAGTACTTC
CDR3 protein: CASSETPGTGSNIQYF

V gene: TRBV12-3/TRBV12-4
J gene: TRBJ2-7
clone size: -
D gene: -
CDR3 DNA: TGTGCCAGCAAGGGCCAGGGGGGGTACGAGCAGTACTTC
CDR3 protein: CASKGQGGYEQYF

V gene: TRBV5-1
J gene: TRBJ2-3
clone size: many
D gene: TRBD2
CDR3 DNA: TGCGCCAGCAGCTTGGACGGGGGGAACACAGATACGCAGTATTTT
CDR3 protein: CASSLDGGNTDTQYF

V gene: TRBV7-2
J gene: TRBJ1-1
clone size: few
D gene: -
CDR3 DNA: TGTGCCAGCAGTTCCGGCCCCGCCACTGAAGCTTTCTTT
CDR3 protein: CASSSGPATEAFF

V gene: TRBV7-9
J gene: TRBJ1-1
clone size: -
D gene: -
CDR3 DNA: TGTGCCAGCAGCTTAGCGAGGGGTCCAGGAGCTTTCTTT
CDR3 protein: CASSLARGPGAFF

V gene: TRBV4-3
J gene: TRBJ1-3
clone size: few
D gene: -
CDR3 DNA: TGCGCCAGCACCGCCGACGGAAGCTCTGGAAACACCATATATTTT
CDR3 protein: CASTADGSSGNTIYF

V gene: TRBV7-9
J gene: TRBJ2-5
clone size: -
D gene: TRBD2
CDR3 DNA: TGTGCCAGCAGCCTGGAGGGGAGGGCGACCCAGTACTTC
CDR3 protein: CASSLEGRATQYF

V gene: TRBV7-9
J gene: TRBJ1-2
clone size: once
D gene: -
CDR3 DNA: TGTGCCAGCAGCGCCGACTATGGCTACACCTTC
CDR3 protein: CASSADYGYTF

V gene: TRBV5-1
J gene: TRBJ2-7
clone size: -
D gene: -
CDR3 DNA: TGCGCCAGCAGACTGGAGGGTAACGAGCAGTACTTC
CDR3 protein: CASRLEGNEQYF

V gene: TRBV4-3
J gene: TRBJ1-6
clone size: -
D gene: -
CDR3 DNA: TGCGCCAGCAGCCAAGAAGCTAAGGATTCACCCCTCCACTTT
CDR3 protein: CASSQEAKDSPLHF

V gene: TRBV7-9
J gene: TRBJ1-2
clone size: -
D gene: -
CDR3 DNA: TGTGCCAGCAGGAATCAGGGGAACTATGGCTACACCTTC
CDR3 protein: CASRNQGNYGYTF

V gene: TRBV29-1
J gene: TRBJ2-1
clone size: few
D gene: -
CDR3 DNA: TGCAGCGCGCTGGAGAGTACTTACAATGAGCAGTTCTTC
CDR3 protein: CSALESTYNEQFF

V gene: TRBV11-2
J gene: TRBJ1-2
clone size: few
D gene: -
CDR3 DNA: TGTGCCAGCAGCTTAGGAACCGCTCACTATGGCTACACCTTC
CDR3 protein: CASSLGTAHYGYTF

V gene: TRBV5-8
J gene: TRBJ1-5
clone size: -
D gene: TRBD1
CDR3 DNA: TGTGCCAGCAGCCTACAGGGGTATCAGCCCCAGCATTTT
CDR3 protein: CASSLQGYQPQHF

V gene: TRBV5-1
J gene: TRBJ1-2
clone size: few
D gene: -
CDR3 DNA: TGCGCCAGCAGCGTAGGGCCTTCGGATTATGGCTACACCTTC
CDR3 protein: CASSVGPSDYGYTF

V gene: TRBV20-1
J gene: TRBJ2-7
clone size: few
D gene: -
CDR3 DNA: TGCAGTGCTAGAGTTGGGTCCTACGAGCAGTACTTC
CDR3 protein: CSARVGSYEQYF

V gene: TRBV6-5
J gene: TRBJ1-1
clone size: -
D gene: -
CDR3 DNA: TGTGCCAGCATCAACCGGGTAATGAACACTGAAGCTTTCTTT
CDR3 protein: CASINRVMNTEAFF

V gene: TRBV30
J gene: TRBJ2-3
clone size: -
D gene: TRBD1
CDR3 DNA: TGTGCCTGGAATCGGGGGACAGGACGCACAGATACGCAGTATTTT
CDR3 protein: CAWNRGTGRTDTQYF

V gene: TRBV4-2
J gene: TRBJ2-1
clone size: few
D gene: TRBD2
CDR3 DNA: TGTGCCAGCAGCCAAGCTAGCGGGGGGGTTGGACGGCTCTTC
CDR3 protein: CASSQASGGVGRLF

V gene: TRBV20-1
J gene: TRBJ2-4
clone size: -
D gene: -
CDR3 DNA: TGCAGTGCTAAGAGGGCCAAAAACATTCAGTACTTC
CDR3 protein: CSAKRAKNIQYF

V gene: TRBV2
J gene: TRBJ2-5
clone size: -
D gene: TRBD2
CDR3 DNA: TGTGCCAGCACCGCCGGGACTAGCCAAGAGACCCAGTACTTC
CDR3 protein: CASTAGTSQETQYF

V gene: TRBV7-9
J gene: TRBJ2-3
clone size: few
D gene: -
CDR3 DNA: TGTGCCAGCATCCCTCCAAGGGGGGCAGATACGCAGTATTTT
CDR3 protein: CASIPPRGADTQYF

V gene: TRBV6-5
J gene: TRBJ2-3
clone size: -
D gene: TRBD2
CDR3 DNA: TGTGCCAGCAGTCTGCGGGGGGCAATGGATACGCAGTATTTT
CDR3 protein: CASSLRGAMDTQYF

V gene: TRBV5-1
J gene: TRBJ1-6
clone size: -
D gene: -
CDR3 DNA: TGCGCCAGCAGCTTGGCACCGAATAATTCACCCCTCCACTTT
CDR3 protein: CASSLAPNNSPLHF

V gene: TRBV7-9
J gene: TRBJ2-5
clone size: few
D gene: -
CDR3 DNA: TGTGCCAGCAGCTTAGCCCCGGACAAAGAGACCCAGTACTTC
CDR3 protein: CASSLAPDKETQYF

V gene: TRBV7-2
J gene: TRBJ2-1
clone size: few
D gene: -
CDR3 DNA: TGTGCCAGCAGCGGAGGGGGGGCAGGTGAGCAGTTCTTC
CDR3 protein: CASSGGGAGEQFF

V gene: TRBV7-9
J gene: TRBJ1-5
clone size: -
D gene: -
CDR3 DNA: TGTGCCAGCAGCTTAGGGTCATCGGGGAATCAGCCCCAGCATTTT
CDR3 protein: CASSLGSSGNQPQHF

V gene: TRBV5-1
J gene: TRBJ2-4
clone size: many
D gene: -
CDR3 DNA: TGCGCCAGCAGCTTGTGGGGAGCGGAACCCAAAAACATTCAGTACTTC
CDR3 protein: CASSLWGAEPKNIQYF

V gene: TRBV12-2
J gene: TRBJ2-3
clone size: -
D gene: -
CDR3 DNA: TGTGCAAGTCGCTTCCCGGACGGAGCCCTCACAGATACGCAGTATTTT
CDR3 protein: CASRFPDGALTDTQYF

V gene: TRBV20-1
J gene: TRBJ1-5
clone size: few
D gene: -
CDR3 DNA: TGCAGTGCTAGAATTAGTGACAATCAGCCCCAGCATTTT
CDR3 protein: CSARISDNQPQHF

V gene: TRBV4-1
J gene: TRBJ1-2
clone size: many
D gene: TRBD1
CDR3 DNA: TGCGCCAGCAGCCATTACCTCCGGGACAGGGAAAGTGGCTACACCTTC
CDR3 protein: CASSHYLRDRESGYTF

V gene: TRBV5-5
J gene: TRBJ1-1
clone size: many
D gene: -
CDR3 DNA: TGTGCCAGCAGCGCCTCAGGGGACGCGAACACTGAAGCTTTCTTT
CDR3 protein: CASSASGDANTEAFF

V gene: TRBV5-5
J gene: TRBJ2-7
clone size: -
D gene: -
CDR3 DNA: TGTGCCAGCAGCTTGGCCCTGGGCCCCTACGAGCAGTACTTC
CDR3 protein: CASSLALGPYEQYF

V gene: TRBV25-1
J gene: TRBJ2-2
clone size: few
D gene: -
CDR3 DNA: TGTGCCAGCAGCCCCCTGAGGGGCACCGGGGAGCTGTTTTTT
CDR3 protein: CASSPLRGTGELFF